This T cell receptor (beta chain) emerged from a study of patients and donors after allogeneic stem cell transplantation. The trim removed 6 bases at V and 4 bases at J, leaving 4 bases unmatched. The CDR3 extends over 14 amino acids. The germline V gene has CDR1 SNHLY and CDR2 FYNNEI. This clonotype has a handful of counts. From the RT-PCR reads, TCRdb called clonotypes with MiXCR, one entry per CDR3 protein. The repertoire consists of approximately 220,000 distinct CDR3 sequences, with around 41% occurring once and the leading ten covering around a tenth. The receptor's source is a human donor who was either an allogeneic HSCT recipient or a stem cell or donor lymphocyte infusion donor (not recorded which). It is not recorded whose cells these are; they may come from a transplant donor. This chain joins TRBV2 and TRBJ1-3, with 9 bases fitting TRBD1. Sequenced material: blood, either unsorted or a sorted T cell fraction (not recorded which). Here the CDR3 reads CASRLDRGGNTIYF. CDR3 nucleotides: TGTGCCAGCAGATTGGACAGGGGCGGAAACACCATATATTTT.